The 14 T cell receptor beta chains below come from one sample, sequenced in a study of blood T cell repertoires in COVID-19. Clones were sequenced by immunoSEQ multiplex PCR, and TCRdb holds only the in-frame ones, with some missing. The sample lists tens of thousands of clones, 81% seen once, with roughly 28% in the top ten. The material sequenced was peripheral blood. Every receptor here comes from a woman older than 75 with active or convalescent COVID-19.

The V gene is TRBV19, the J gene TRBJ2-7; D perhaps matches TRBD2 (7 bases). Germline CDR1 is LNHDA and CDR2 is SQIVND (reference sequence). There are 15 residues in the CDR3. Trimming shortened V by 3 bases and J by 2 bases, and 14 bases separated the two germline ends. CDR3 loop: CASSIGEGGPYEQYF. CDR3 in DNA: TGTGCCAGTAGTATCGGCGAGGGGGGGCCCTACGAGCAGTACTTC.

The chain recombines TRBV10-1 with TRBJ2-1; TRBD2 agrees at 7 bases. J was trimmed by 4 bases and V by 0 bases; bases with no gene match: 6. CDR3 size: 16 residues. Germline V CDR1 and CDR2: WNHNN, SYGVQD (reference sequence). This CDR3 is CASSESGLAVYNEQFF. The CDR3 DNA is TGCGCCAGCAGTGAGTCCGGTCTAGCGGTTTACAATGAGCAGTTCTTC.

This chain joins TRBV5-1 and TRBJ2-2, with 8 bases fitting TRBD1. The ends lost 6 bases at V and 4 bases at J; junction bases unmatched: 11. The CDR3 covers 16 residues. Germline V gives CDR1 SGHRS, CDR2 YFSETQ. CDR3 protein: CASKISDRALTGELFF. CDR3 DNA sequence: TGCGCCAGCAAGATATCGGACAGGGCACTCACCGGGGAGCTGTTTTTT.

The chain carries TRBV21-1 and TRBJ1-2; the table's D call of TRBD1 was not tested on the DNA. TRBV21-1 is a pseudogene. The CDR3 is made up of 19 amino acids. The CDR3 loop reads CASSKAKPGQGLVIYGYTF. The CDR3 bases are TGTGCCAGCAGCAAAGCGAAACCGGGACAGGGTTTGGTAATCTATGGCTACACCTTC.

The CDR3 sequence is CASSFGGGDDTQYF. DNA for the CDR3: TGTGCCAGCAGCTTCGGCGGGGGCGACGATACGCAGTATTTT. The rearrangement uses TRBV11-2 and TRBJ2-3; possible D gene TRBD2, 7 bases. This CDR3 spans 14 amino acids. Between the trimmed V and J ends, which lost 3 bases and 6 bases, there was a span of 13 bases. Germline loops: CDR1 SGHAT, CDR2 FQNNGV.

This clone turned up a few times. The chain recombines TRBV27 with TRBJ1-1; no reliable D call. V was clipped by 4 bases and J by 4 bases, with 13 bases between them. The CDR3 has 14 residues. Germline values: CDR1 MNHEY, CDR2 SMNVEV (reference sequence). The chain's CDR3 is CASSYQSAATEAFF. CDR3 in DNA: TGTGCCAGCAGTTATCAGTCCGCTGCCACTGAAGCTTTCTTT.

The rearrangement links TRBV6-6 to TRBJ1-1; D is unresolved. The germline V and J ends were trimmed by 10 bases and 0 bases, with 6 bases remaining between them. Germline-derived CDR1 and CDR2 are MNHNY and SVGAGI (reference sequence). This CDR3 spans 11 amino acids. The CDR3 is CATGMNTEAFF. CDR3 DNA sequence: TGTGCCACTGGCATGAACACTGAAGCTTTCTTT.

The V call is TRBV5-1, the J call TRBJ1-2; TRBD1 matches at 7 bases. The junction had 4 bases not matched to a gene; V was cut back by 4 bases and J by 7 bases. CDR1 is SGHRS, CDR2 YFSETQ, per germline. CDR3 length: 12 amino acids. For the CDR3, the DNA is TGCGCCAGCAGCAAGGACAGGATTGGCTACACCTTC. Translating it yields CASSKDRIGYTF.

The chain carries TRBV6-1 and TRBJ1-4; TRBD1 matches 9 bases. The CDR3 covers 15 residues. With 2 bases clipped from V and 8 bases from J, the junction kept 6 bases outside the gene matches. The germline CDR1 and CDR2 sequences are MNHNS and SASEGT. The CDR3 DNA reads TGTGCCAGCAGTGAATTGACAGGGGGTTGGGAAAAACTGTTTTTT. Amino acids: CASSELTGGWEKLFF.

V is TRBV5-1 and J is TRBJ2-6; D is possibly TRBD1 (5 bases). CDR1 is SGHRS and CDR2 is YFSETQ in the germline V gene. Trimming left V 0 bases short and J 5 bases short, with 6 bases between. This CDR3 comprises 14 residues. CDR3 amino acids: CASSLGQRANVLTF. The CDR3, as DNA: TGCGCCAGCAGCTTGGGACAGAGGGCCAACGTCCTGACTTTC.

The rearrangement uses TRBV25-1 and TRBJ2-7; a possible D gene is TRBD1 (6 bases). Trimming removed 4 bases from V and 2 bases from J, with 18 bases in between. CDR3 length: 16 residues. The V gene's germline CDR1 is MGHDK and CDR2 SYGVNS. The CDR3 sequence: CASSATGRLSAYEQYF. For the CDR3, the DNA is TGTGCCAGCAGTGCTACAGGGCGCCTATCTGCCTACGAGCAGTACTTC.

The gene calls are TRBV7-8 and TRBJ1-2; D is ambiguous. Trimming left V 5 bases short and J 7 bases short, with 14 bases between. The CDR3 sequence is 13 residues long. Germline CDR1 and CDR2: SGHVS and FQNEAQ. CDR3 nucleotides: TGTGCCAGCAGCCATCCCGGGGTCTCTGGCTACACCTTC. Amino acid sequence: CASSHPGVSGYTF.

The rearrangement uses TRBV4-1 and TRBJ2-4, with D tentatively TRBD2 (7 bases). Germline loops: CDR1 MGHRA, CDR2 YSYEKL. Trimming took off 8 bases at V and 0 bases at J, with 17 bases between the two ends. This CDR3 comprises 16 residues. The CDR3, as DNA: TGCGCCAGCGGGAGGGGACACCCACTAGCCAAAAACATTCAGTACTTC. Amino acids: CASGRGHPLAKNIQYF.

The chain links TRBV19 to TRBJ1-1, with 9 bases matching TRBD1. This CDR3 comprises 14 residues. The germline CDR1 and CDR2 sequences are LNHDA and SQIVND (reference sequence). J gave up 4 bases and V 5 bases, and 5 bases lay outside the gene matches. For the CDR3, the DNA is TGTGCCAGTAGTCCGACAGGGGGGAGCACTGAAGCTTTCTTT. This translates into CASSPTGGSTEAFF.